This paragraph reports one T cell receptor (beta chain). The data stem from a study of cytomegalovirus exposure and HLA in healthy donors. V lost 2 bases and J lost 5, with 17 bases in between. Germline V gives CDR1 SGHDT, CDR2 YYEEEE. The CDR3 is 16 amino acids. 60 Vbeta and 13 Jbeta primers were used in PCR. This table comes from immunoSEQ multiplex PCR, and its TCRdb copy is limited to in-frame clones, with some not included. The sample lists 75,000 to 90,000 clones; around 85% were seen once. The chain employs TRBV5-6 and TRBJ2-1; D uncertain. The source material was PBMCs. The source of this sequence is a man aged 35 to 55 in good health and CMV-seropositive. The CDR3 nucleotides read TGTGCCAGCAGCTTTTTCTCGTCCCCCCAGGACAATGAGCAGTTCTTC. Encoded protein: CASSFFSSPQDNEQFF.